What follows describes a single T cell receptor beta chain. The J segment lost 1 base and the V segment lost 0 bases, leaving 0 bases of the junction unmatched. Germline CDR1 reads SGHNT; CDR2 reads YYREEE (reference sequence). The CDR3 length is 15 residues. Samples were taken several times over chemoradiotherapy. These data originate in a study of chemoradiotherapy in HPV16-positive cancers. Profiling relied on immunoSEQ multiplex PCR, and the TCRdb table lists in-frame clones only, not all of them. The sample has about 13,000 clones; about 85% are singletons. The sequenced sample was blood, obtained from a patient who underwent chemoradiotherapy. J is TRBJ1-5 and V is TRBV5-4; 8 bases agree with TRBD1. The sequence derives from a human donor with HPV-associated anogenital cancer. In DNA, the CDR3 is TGTGCCAGCAGCTTGGGGACAGGGAGCAATCAGCCCCAGCATTTT. Translating it yields CASSLGTGSNQPQHF. Full variable domain (missing parts from reference TRBV5-4 and TRBJ1-5): ETGVTQSPTHLIKTRGQQVTLRCSSQSGHNTVSWYQQALGQGPQFIFQYYREEENGRGNFPPRFSGLQFPNYSSELNVNALELDDSALYLCASSLGTGSNQPQHFGDGTRLSIL.